The 28 T cell receptor beta chains in this list originate from one sample, sequenced in a study of blood T cell repertoires in COVID-19. Sequencing was performed with immunoSEQ multiplex PCR; in TCRdb, only in-frame clones are kept and a portion is missing. The sample includes about 200,000 clones, 65% to 85% seen only once; the top ten take less than 9.5%. The sequencing input was PBMCs or T cells enriched from blood (not recorded which). The receptors come from a man aged 40-49 years who had recovered from COVID-19.

V gene TRBV27 combines with J gene TRBJ1-1; 9 positions match TRBD1. Trimming removed 0 bases from V and 5 bases from J; junction bases left unmatched: 7. The CDR3 spans 16 residues. The V gene's germline CDR1 is MNHEY and CDR2 SMNVEV (reference sequence). Written as DNA, the CDR3 is TGTGCCAGCAGTTTATCGGGACAGGGAGGTAGGACTGAAGCTTTCTTT. The encoded protein is CASSLSGQGGRTEAFF.

The gene calls are TRBV5-6 and TRBJ1-2; D possibly corresponds to TRBD1 (6 bases). The CDR3 extends over 12 amino acids. Trimming cost V 5 bases and J 4 bases, with 9 bases left between them. In germline, CDR1 is SGHDT, CDR2 YYEEEE. DNA of the CDR3: TGTGCCAGCAGTGGACAGCCCTATGGCTACACCTTC. Translation gives CASSGQPYGYTF.

Note on this clone: The same CDR3 is also encoded by other DNA sequences in this sample. CDR3 DNA sequence: TGTGCCAGCAGTCCTGACAGGGGGCCCTATGGCTACACCTTC. Its protein is CASSPDRGPYGYTF. This chain connects TRBV6-5 to TRBJ1-2; the match to TRBD1 covers 10 bases. Germline V CDR1 and CDR2: MNHEY, SVGAGI. The trim removed 5 bases at V and 4 bases at J, leaving 4 bases unmatched. The CDR3 runs to 14 residues.

The rearrangement uses TRBV2 and TRBJ2-2; 10 bases align to TRBD1. Germline assignment: CDR1 SNHLY and CDR2 FYNNEI. CDR3 length: 14 amino acids. V shed 3 bases, J shed 6 bases, and the junction held 1 base outside the gene matches. The CDR3 loop is CASSDGTGAGELFF. The CDR3 DNA follows: TGTGCCAGCAGTGATGGGACAGGGGCCGGGGAGCTGTTTTTT.

The V gene is TRBV10-3, the J gene TRBJ1-2; 8 bases line up with TRBD1. The CDR3 is made up of 18 amino acids. Germline V lookup: CDR1 ENHRY, CDR2 SYGVKD. V shed 3 bases, J shed 2 bases, and the junction held 14 bases outside the gene matches. This chain's CDR3 is CAISEAIYRGVRNYGYTF. CDR3 bases: TGTGCCATCAGTGAAGCTATATACAGGGGGGTCCGGAACTATGGCTACACCTTC.

This clone has a handful of counts. V usage is TRBV11-2 and J usage is TRBJ1-2; 7 positions agree with TRBD1. V trimming: 5 bases; J trimming: 3 bases; junction bases outside the gene matches: 9. The CDR3 is 15 residues long. Germline V gene data show CDR1 as SGHAT and CDR2 as FQNNGV. The CDR3 sequence is CASSTEGGRYYGYTF. The CDR3 DNA reads TGTGCCAGCAGCACGGAAGGGGGCAGGTACTATGGCTACACCTTC.

The V gene is TRBV20-1, the J gene TRBJ2-7; 7 bases align to TRBD1. This CDR3 spans 11 amino acids. J gave up 4 bases and V 5 bases, and 2 bases lay outside the gene matches. The germline V gene has CDR1 DFQATT and CDR2 SNEGSKA (reference sequence). CDR3 region: CSALQGYEQYF. The DNA for the CDR3 is TGCAGTGCTCTACAGGGGTACGAGCAGTACTTC.

This clone was counted once. This sequence joins TRBV5-6 and TRBJ2-1, with D maybe TRBD2 (6 bases). Deletions cut 2 bases from V and 6 bases from J, with 15 bases between. The germline V gene has CDR1 SGHDT and CDR2 YYEEEE. This CDR3 has 15 amino acids. CDR3 in DNA: TGTGCCAGCAGCTTTGGGAGGATACTCCGCAATGAGCAGTTCTTC. Residues: CASSFGRILRNEQFF.

The chain combines TRBV9 with TRBJ2-1; unclear D gene. Trimming shortened V by 0 bases and J by 3 bases, and 13 bases separated the two germline ends. Germline loops: CDR1 SGDLS, CDR2 YYNGEE. The CDR3 sequence is 16 residues long. For the CDR3, the DNA is TGTGCCAGCAGCGTAGTTGGCAGAGGAGTCTACAATGAGCAGTTCTTC. It yields the protein CASSVVGRGVYNEQFF.

This chain links TRBV27 with TRBJ2-7; a possible D gene is TRBD1 (6 bases). V was pared by 4 bases and J by 5 bases, with 15 bases between. The CDR3 has 14 residues. Germline values: CDR1 MNHEY, CDR2 SMNVEV (reference sequence). The CDR3 is CASSSVNRVHEQYF. The DNA for the CDR3 is TGTGCCAGCAGTTCCGTCAACAGGGTACACGAGCAGTACTTC.

V is TRBV25-1 and J is TRBJ2-7, with 7 bases fitting TRBD1. CDR3 size: 12 residues. The ends lost 8 bases at V and 2 bases at J; junction bases unmatched: 3. Germline CDR1 MGHDK, CDR2 SYGVNS. CDR3 nucleotide sequence: TGTGCCAGCGGAGACAGGGCCTACGAGCAGTACTTC. Translating it yields CASGDRAYEQYF.

In its sample, this clone was seen once. V and J are TRBV28 and TRBJ1-2, with D perhaps TRBD1 (6 bases). The CDR3 covers 14 residues. Germline lookup yields CDR1 MDHEN and CDR2 SYDVKM. The V end lost 7 bases, the J end lost 4 bases, and 16 bases lay between the germline ends. Here the CDR3 reads CASTTSGVLYGYTF. The CDR3 DNA is TGTGCCAGCACCACCTCAGGGGTGCTCTATGGCTACACCTTC.

J is TRBJ1-6 and V is TRBV5-6; 7 bases agree with TRBD1. Germline lookup yields CDR1 SGHDT and CDR2 YYEEEE. With 3 bases clipped from V and 7 bases from J, the junction kept 10 bases outside the gene matches. The CDR3 spans 16 residues. CDR3 protein: CASSSSPGQLNSPLHF. As DNA, the CDR3 is TGTGCCAGCAGCTCGTCACCGGGACAGCTGAATTCACCCCTCCACTTT.

The chain has TRBV11-3 and TRBJ2-1, with 11 bases that match TRBD1. In germline, CDR1 is SGHNT, CDR2 YENEEA. The CDR3 spans 13 residues. V trimming: 6 bases; J trimming: 7 bases; junction bases outside the gene matches: 2. In DNA, the CDR3 is TGTGCCAGCAGAGGGACAGGGGGTAATGAGCAGTTCTTC. It yields the protein CASRGTGGNEQFF.

This clone has just a few counts. The chain is built from TRBV7-8 and TRBJ2-3; weak D call: TRBD2 (6 bases). V gave up 1 base and J gave up 2 bases, with 10 bases separating them. Germline lookup yields CDR1 SGHVS and CDR2 FQNEAQ. The CDR3 spans 15 residues. CDR3 sequence: CASSLGGLLTDTQYF. In DNA form, the CDR3 reads TGTGCCAGCAGCTTAGGCGGACTACTCACAGATACGCAGTATTTT.

The chain employs TRBV5-1 and TRBJ2-2; 7 bases match TRBD1. This CDR3 region has 14 residues. J lost 4 bases, V lost 5 bases, and 5 bases had no gene match. CDR1 is SGHRS, CDR2 YFSETQ, per germline. The CDR3 bases are TGCGCCAGCAGTTCACAGGGGAGCACCGGGGAGCTGTTTTTT. Its protein product is CASSSQGSTGELFF.

The chain links TRBV2 to TRBJ2-1, with D possibly TRBD1 on 6 matching bases. Trimming shortened V by 9 bases and J by 9 bases, and 12 bases separated the two germline ends. This CDR3 is 11 amino acids long. The germline V gene encodes CDR1 SNHLY and CDR2 FYNNEI. CDR3: CASVQGAEQFF. The CDR3, as DNA: TGTGCCAGTGTACAGGGAGCTGAGCAGTTCTTC.

The V call is TRBV2, the J call TRBJ2-5; D ambiguous. The CDR3 is 11 residues long. Per the germline V gene, CDR1 is SNHLY and CDR2 is FYNNEI. The V end lost 3 bases, the J end lost 3 bases, and 2 bases lay between the germline ends. The CDR3 loop reads CASSDKETQYF. The CDR3, as DNA: TGTGCCAGCAGTGACAAAGAGACCCAGTACTTC.

This clone was detected a few times. This chain joins TRBV3-1 (or the pseudogene TRBV3-2) and TRBJ2-4; D is possibly TRBD2 (7 bases). Per germline, CDR1 LGHDT and CDR2 YNNKEL (reference sequence). V lost 0 bases to trimming and J lost 8 bases, with 14 bases between them. The CDR3 runs 15 residues. The CDR3 DNA is TGTGCCAGCAGCCAAGAGGTCGGGGGGCCGGACATTCAGTACTTC. Translated, it gives CASSQEVGGPDIQYF.

The CDR3 protein is CASSQGQGASYGYTF. In nucleotides, the CDR3 is TGCGCCAGCAGCCAGGGCCAGGGGGCTTCCTATGGCTACACCTTC. This sequence joins TRBV4-1 and TRBJ1-2, with 8 bases aligning to TRBD1. Trimming cost V 3 bases and J 4 bases; bases outside gene matches: 7. The germline CDR1 and CDR2 sequences are MGHRA and YSYEKL. The CDR3 has 15 residues.

The DNA of the CDR3 is TGTGCCAGCAGCTGGGACAGGGCTGATGAAAAACTGTTTTTT. It specifies CASSWDRADEKLFF. V is TRBV7-9 and J is TRBJ1-4, with TRBD1 matching over 9 bases. This CDR3 has 14 residues. Germline V gene sequence: CDR1 SEHNR, CDR2 FQNEAQ (reference sequence). With 4 bases clipped from V and 6 bases from J, the junction kept 3 bases outside the gene matches.

J is TRBJ2-7 and V is TRBV24-1; D is perhaps TRBD1 (5 bases). Germline CDR1 is KGHDR and CDR2 is SFDVKD. This CDR3 region has 13 residues. The V and J ends lost 5 bases and 5 bases respectively, with 12 bases between them. The CDR3 coding sequence is TGTGCCACCAGTGGCCGGAAGGGGAACGAGCAGTACTTC. It codes for CATSGRKGNEQYF.

The V gene is TRBV10-3, the J gene TRBJ2-3, with 7 bases identical to TRBD2. The trim removed 11 bases at V and 0 bases at J, leaving 8 bases unmatched. Germline CDR1 ENHRY, CDR2 SYGVKD. This CDR3 contains 14 residues. CDR3 in DNA: TGTGCCGCTCAGCGGGGCGCTAGCACAGATACGCAGTATTTT. It codes for CAAQRGASTDTQYF.

The chain carries TRBV20-1 and TRBJ1-6; D remains unclear. V gave up 3 bases and J gave up 3 bases, with 9 bases separating them. There are 14 residues in the CDR3. Germline CDR1 DFQATT, CDR2 SNEGSKA (reference sequence). In nucleotides, the CDR3 is TGCAGTGCTAGTCCGGGAGGCTATAATTCACCCCTCCACTTT. Its translation: CSASPGGYNSPLHF.

V is TRBV4-3 and J is TRBJ2-3; 7 bases align to TRBD2. Germline values: CDR1 LGHNA, CDR2 YSLEER. Trimming took 0 bases from V and 6 from J; bases not matched to a gene: 3. This CDR3 region has 14 residues. CDR3 DNA: TGCGCCAGCAGCCAAGACGGGGGGAGGGATACGCAGTATTTT. Translated, it gives CASSQDGGRDTQYF.

The chain employs TRBV5-1 and TRBJ2-7, with a possible D match to TRBD1 (6 bases). CDR1 is SGHRS, CDR2 YFSETQ, per germline. Between the trimmed V and J ends, which lost 5 bases and 4 bases, there was a span of 16 bases. The CDR3 totals 14 residues. As DNA, the CDR3 is TGCGCCAGCAGTCACGTAGTCAGGGGTTACGAGCAGTACTTC. Protein sequence: CASSHVVRGYEQYF. The full variable domain, in which reference TRBV5-1 and TRBJ2-7 provide the parts outside the CDR3, is KAGVTQTPRYLIKTRGQQVTLSCSPISGHRSVSWYQQTPGQGLQFLFEYFSETQRNKGNFPGRFSGRQFSNSRSEMNVSTLELGDSALYLCASSHVVRGYEQYFGPGTRLTVT.

This clone was recorded only once. This chain uses TRBV19 with TRBJ1-6, with 9 bases fitting TRBD1. The CDR3 extends over 15 amino acids. Germline values: CDR1 LNHDA, CDR2 SQIVND (reference sequence). Trimming at V came to 3 bases and at J to 10 bases, leaving 7 bases not matched to a gene. CDR3 sequence: CASSIGTGIKSPLHF. CDR3 sequence (DNA): TGTGCCAGTAGTATCGGGACAGGGATCAAATCACCCCTCCACTTT.

This chain joins TRBV6-4 and TRBJ2-1; D remains unclear. V was shortened by 3 bases and J by 10 bases, with 13 bases between the two germline ends. This CDR3 is built from 13 residues. Germline loops: CDR1 MRHNA, CDR2 SNTAGT. The CDR3 sequence is CASSEKDVGEQFF. The CDR3 DNA sequence: TGTGCCAGCAGTGAGAAAGACGTCGGGGAGCAGTTCTTC.